The 31 T cell receptor beta chains listed next were all sequenced from one sample in a study of response to subunit inactivated influenza vaccine. TCRdb re-called the RT-PCR reads through MiXCR, storing one row per CDR3 protein. The repertoire holds around 300,000 distinct CDR3 sequences, approximately 21% seen once, with about 9.4% in the top ten. This specimen was PBMCs from blood, taken less than 22 months after vaccination. These receptors came from a man between 50 and 70 years old who received an inactivated influenza vaccine.

The chain recombines TRBV6-2 or TRBV6-3 with TRBJ1-2, with a tentative D call TRBD1 (5 bases). Trimming shortened V by 2 bases and J by 0 bases, and 16 bases separated the two germline ends. Germline loops: CDR1 MNHEY, CDR2 SVGEGT. The CDR3 sequence is 17 residues long. The CDR3 sequence: CASSYQVGDSTNYGYTF. CDR3 coding DNA: TGTGCCAGCAGTTACCAAGTCGGTGACAGCACTAACTATGGCTACACCTTC.

This clonotype was detected a few times. This chain connects TRBV5-1 to TRBJ2-7, with a tentative D call TRBD1 (5 bases). The CDR3 totals 13 residues. Trimming left V 2 bases short and J 3 bases short, with 9 bases between. Germline V lookup: CDR1 SGHRS, CDR2 YFSETQ. CDR3 amino acids: CASSFDSYYEQYF. The CDR3 coding sequence is TGCGCCAGCAGCTTTGACAGTTACTACGAGCAGTACTTC.

This clonotype has a handful of counts. The chain couples TRBV2 to TRBJ1-1; D might be TRBD1 (6 bases). CDR3 size: 16 residues. The germline CDR1 and CDR2 sequences are SNHLY and FYNNEI. V was cut by 8 bases and J by 4 bases, with 23 bases left in between. The CDR3 sequence is CASQLWGDGRGTEAFF. CDR3 in DNA: TGTGCCAGCCAATTATGGGGGGATGGCAGGGGCACTGAAGCTTTCTTT.

V is TRBV12-3 or TRBV12-4 and J is TRBJ1-4; D is undetermined. Trimming took 3 bases from V and 12 from J, leaving 17 bases between them. The CDR3 totals 14 residues. The CDR3 loop is CASSFRATARELFF. DNA for the CDR3: TGTGCCAGCAGTTTCCGGGCCACCGCGAGGGAACTGTTTTTT.

V and J are TRBV29-1 and TRBJ2-1; 7 bases match TRBD2. Losses at the gene ends were 4 bases for V and 8 bases for J; bases not matched to a gene: 5. From germline, CDR1 is SQVTM and CDR2 ANQGSEA. This CDR3 comprises 12 residues. The CDR3 is CSVGLAVDEQFF. CDR3 nucleotide sequence: TGCAGCGTTGGGCTAGCGGTAGATGAGCAGTTCTTC.

This clonotype was detected many times. The rearrangement links TRBV28 to TRBJ2-2, with a tentative D call TRBD1 (6 bases). The CDR3 totals 18 residues. The germline V gene encodes CDR1 MDHEN and CDR2 SYDVKM. Trimming took off 6 bases at V and 2 bases at J, with 22 bases between the two ends. CDR3 protein: CASSRSGMGATNTGELFF. In DNA form, the CDR3 reads TGTGCCAGCAGCCGGAGTGGGATGGGGGCGACCAACACCGGGGAGCTGTTTTTT.

CDR3 DNA sequence: TGCAGTGCCCTAAGCGGATTCCAAGAGACCCAGTACTTC. Amino acid sequence: CSALSGFQETQYF. The chain employs TRBV20-1 and TRBJ2-5, with TRBD2 as a possible D gene (5 bases). CDR1 is DFQATT, CDR2 SNEGSKA, per germline (reference sequence). This CDR3 has 13 residues. Trimming pared 6 bases from V and 1 base from J, leaving 12 bases between.

The chain links TRBV12-3 or TRBV12-4 to TRBJ2-3; no definite D call. V lost 3 bases, J lost 0 bases, and 10 bases lay in between. The CDR3 contains 15 residues. CDR3 coding DNA: TGTGCCAGCAGTTTTACGATATCTAGCACAGATACGCAGTATTTT. This codes for CASSFTISSTDTQYF.

The rearrangement links TRBV27 to TRBJ2-1; perhaps TRBD2 as D (6 bases). Germline loops: CDR1 MNHEY, CDR2 SMNVEV (reference sequence). The CDR3 runs 14 residues. Trimming shortened V by 6 bases and J by 7 bases, and 16 bases separated the two germline ends. The CDR3 protein is CASRTIRGGNEQFF. The CDR3 DNA sequence: TGTGCCAGCAGGACTATCCGAGGAGGGAATGAGCAGTTCTTC.

This chain connects TRBV5-1 to TRBJ1-2; D is uncertain. Germline V CDR1 and CDR2: SGHRS, YFSETQ. The length of the CDR3 is 14 residues. Trimming pared 7 bases from V and 4 bases from J, leaving 17 bases between. The chain's CDR3 is CASRPGDSSYGYTF. The CDR3 coding sequence is TGCGCCAGCCGTCCCGGTGACTCCTCCTATGGCTACACCTTC.

This clonotype was observed a handful of times. This chain's CDR3 is CSVRQILNTEAFF. The DNA for the CDR3 is TGCAGCGTTAGACAGATTCTGAACACTGAAGCTTTCTTT. The chain links TRBV29-1 to TRBJ1-1; tentative D call: TRBD1 (5 bases). Trimming removed 5 bases at V and 0 bases at J, with 10 bases between. From germline, CDR1 is SQVTM and CDR2 ANQGSEA. The CDR3 sequence is 13 residues long.

This clonotype showed up many times. This chain joins TRBV15 and TRBJ1-6, with no clear D. Germline V gene sequence: CDR1 LNHNV, CDR2 YYDKDF (reference sequence). There are 13 residues in the CDR3. The V end was cut by 8 bases, the J end by 5 bases, with 10 bases between. The CDR3 region is CATQGGNNSPLHF. Written as DNA, the CDR3 is TGTGCCACCCAAGGCGGGAATAATTCACCCCTCCACTTT. Looking up the rest from reference TRBV15 and TRBJ1-6 gives the full variable domain: DAMVIQNPRYQVTQFGKPVTLSCSQTLNHNVMYWYQQKSSQAPKLLFHYYDKDFNNEADTPDNFQSRRPNTSFCFLDIRSPGLGDTAMYLCATQGGNNSPLHFGNGTRLTVT.

This clonotype occurred many times. The chain couples TRBV20-1 to TRBJ2-5, with TRBD2 as a possible D gene (5 bases). Germline-derived CDR1 and CDR2 are DFQATT and SNEGSKA (reference sequence). This CDR3 is 14 amino acids long. V dropped 5 bases and J dropped 2 bases, with 15 bases sitting between them. This CDR3 is CSAGSSWKQETQYF. The CDR3 region has the DNA TGCAGTGCTGGGAGTAGCTGGAAACAAGAGACCCAGTACTTC.

The J gene is TRBJ2-1, the V gene TRBV15; 7 bases line up with TRBD1. The germline V gene encodes CDR1 LNHNV and CDR2 YYDKDF (reference sequence). This CDR3 has 13 residues. After removal of 3 bases from V and 4 bases from J, the junction contained 0 bases not matched to a gene. This CDR3 is CATSRGQYNEQFF. DNA for the CDR3: TGTGCCACCAGCAGGGGACAGTACAATGAGCAGTTCTTC.

This clonotype was seen at least ten times. The chain carries TRBV6-1 and TRBJ1-1, with a tentative D call TRBD1 (6 bases). The CDR3 is made up of 15 amino acids. Trimming pared 3 bases from V and 4 bases from J, leaving 15 bases between. Germline loops: CDR1 MNHNS, CDR2 SASEGT. CDR3 sequence (DNA): TGTGCCAGCAGTGACCAGGGGAGAATGAGCACTGAAGCTTTCTTT. Protein: CASSDQGRMSTEAFF.

This clonotype was seen repeatedly, ten times or more. The V call is TRBV12-3 or TRBV12-4, the J call TRBJ1-4; D uncertain. The V end lost 6 bases, the J end lost 4 bases, and 12 bases lay between the germline ends. The CDR3 sequence is 14 residues long. CDR3 sequence (DNA): TGTGCCAGCAGACCCGTCGGGTATAATGAAAAACTGTTTTTT. Translating it yields CASRPVGYNEKLFF.

This clonotype was counted between two and nine times. This chain links TRBV6-1 with TRBJ1-5; no definite D call. Per the germline V gene, CDR1 is MNHNS and CDR2 is SASEGT. The CDR3 has 15 residues. With 0 bases removed from V and 7 bases from J, the gap between germline ends came to 13 bases. The CDR3 protein is CASSEAGGGGQPQHF. CDR3 bases: TGTGCCAGCAGTGAAGCTGGAGGAGGAGGGCAGCCCCAGCATTTT.

This chain connects TRBV4-3 to TRBJ1-6; no clear D. Germline values: CDR1 LGHNA, CDR2 YSLEER. This CDR3 has 16 amino acids. Trimming removed 0 bases at V and 4 bases at J, with 10 bases between. CDR3 loop: CASSQDPPGYNSPLHF. The CDR3 DNA sequence: TGCGCCAGCAGCCAAGACCCTCCCGGGTATAATTCACCCCTCCACTTT.

This clonotype was counted between two and nine times. The gene calls are TRBV7-9 and TRBJ2-7, with a possible D match to TRBD1 (6 bases). V lost 6 bases and J 7 bases, leaving 16 bases between the germline ends. Germline CDR1 reads SEHNR; CDR2 reads FQNEAQ (reference sequence). The CDR3 has 13 residues. CDR3 residues: CASRKDRSGEQYF. CDR3 in DNA: TGTGCCAGCAGGAAAGACAGGTCCGGGGAGCAGTACTTC.

There are a few counts of this clonotype. The chain links TRBV4-3 to TRBJ1-1; 10 nucleotides align to TRBD1. CDR1 and CDR2 from the germline V gene are LGHNA and YSLEER. There are 15 residues in the CDR3. V dropped 2 bases and J dropped 3; count of bases not matched to a gene: 3. CDR3 sequence: CASSQMDRGDTEAFF. The CDR3 DNA reads as TGCGCCAGCAGCCAAATGGACAGGGGGGACACTGAAGCTTTCTTT.

This chain uses TRBV10-3 with TRBJ2-1; 7 bases fit TRBD2. Germline CDR1 reads ENHRY; CDR2 reads SYGVKD. The CDR3 is made up of 17 amino acids. After removal of 6 bases from V and 0 bases from J, the junction contained 11 bases not matched to a gene. The CDR3 nucleotides read TGTGCCATCAGCGGCGGGGGAGGGCCTAGCTCCTACAATGAGCAGTTCTTC. Its translation: CAISGGGGPSSYNEQFF.

The genes are TRBV3-1 and TRBJ1-2; D unresolved. In germline, CDR1 is LGHDT, CDR2 YNNKEL (reference sequence). The CDR3 loop spans 14 amino acids. With 3 bases removed from V and 4 bases from J, the gap between germline ends came to 12 bases. The CDR3: CASSHFGRAYGYTF. The CDR3 DNA follows: TGTGCCAGCAGCCATTTTGGACGTGCCTATGGCTACACCTTC.

This clonotype occurred many times. This rearrangement joins TRBV12-3 or TRBV12-4 to TRBJ1-1, with D perhaps TRBD1 (6 bases). This CDR3 region has 15 residues. V was pared by 4 bases and J by 1 base, with 13 bases between. The CDR3 reads CASSSLATGNTEAFF. The CDR3 coding sequence is TGTGCCAGCAGTTCTCTAGCGACAGGGAACACTGAAGCTTTCTTT.

This clonotype was recorded only once. The gene calls are TRBV20-1 and TRBJ2-1, with D perhaps matching TRBD2 (6 bases). V was shortened by 4 bases and J by 4 bases, with 20 bases between the two germline ends. The CDR3 covers 16 residues. The V gene's germline CDR1 is DFQATT and CDR2 SNEGSKA (reference sequence). CDR3 protein: CSAKTYSGFIYNEQFF. The CDR3 nucleotides read TGCAGTGCTAAAACCTATAGCGGTTTTATATACAATGAGCAGTTCTTC.

This clonotype was detected a few times. The genes are TRBV6-1 and TRBJ1-2, with unresolved D. V was trimmed by 6 bases and J by 2 bases, leaving 13 bases between them. Germline V gene sequence: CDR1 MNHNS, CDR2 SASEGT. The CDR3 is 14 residues long. The CDR3, as DNA: TGTGCCAGCAGCCGTGAAGAGTTCAACTATGGCTACACCTTC. Translated: CASSREEFNYGYTF.

The chain couples TRBV6-1 to TRBJ2-5, with 8 positions matching TRBD2. Germline assignment: CDR1 MNHNS and CDR2 SASEGT. The CDR3 covers 14 residues. Trimming took 5 bases from V and 5 from J; bases not matched to a gene: 7. CDR3: CASSISGRGETQYF. The CDR3 DNA reads as TGTGCCAGCAGTATCAGCGGGAGAGGGGAGACCCAGTACTTC.

V is TRBV7-2 and J is TRBJ2-5; 7 positions agree with TRBD2. The CDR3 runs to 15 residues. Germline values: CDR1 SGHTA, CDR2 FQGNSA. V lost 5 bases and J lost 5; bases outside the gene matches: 11. The chain's CDR3 is CASSPQMGLSETQYF. The CDR3 DNA sequence: TGTGCCAGCAGCCCCCAAATGGGACTATCGGAGACCCAGTACTTC. The complete variable domain, with remaining parts taken from reference TRBV7-2 and TRBJ2-5, reads GAGVSQSPSNKVTEKGKDVELRCDPISGHTALYWYRQSLGQGLEFLIYFQGNSAPDKSGLPSDRFSAERTGGSVSTLTIQRTQQEDSAVYLCASSPQMGLSETQYFGPGTRLLVL.

The chain recombines TRBV6-5 with TRBJ2-7; D gene uncertain. Trimming removed 2 bases from V and 0 bases from J, with 11 bases in between. From germline, CDR1 is MNHEY and CDR2 SVGAGI. This CDR3 region has 15 residues. DNA of the CDR3: TGTGCCAGCAGTTACCACCCCCGGGCCTCCTACGAGCAGTACTTC. Translation: CASSYHPRASYEQYF.

This rearrangement joins TRBV5-1 to TRBJ2-4; a weak D match, TRBD1 (6 bases). Trimming took off 0 bases at V and 6 bases at J, with 10 bases between the two ends. Germline assignment: CDR1 SGHRS and CDR2 YFSETQ. The CDR3 runs to 14 residues. Written as DNA, the CDR3 is TGCGCCAGCAGCTTGGCTTTACAGGGAAACATTCAGTACTTC. Its translation is CASSLALQGNIQYF. The whole variable domain, remainder taken from reference TRBV5-1 and TRBJ2-4, is KAGVTQTPRYLIKTRGQQVTLSCSPISGHRSVSWYQQTPGQGLQFLFEYFSETQRNKGNFPGRFSGRQFSNSRSEMNVSTLELGDSALYLCASSLALQGNIQYFGAGTRLSVL.

The V call is TRBV7-2, the J call TRBJ2-5; D is unclear. Per the germline V gene, CDR1 is SGHTA and CDR2 is FQGNSA. The CDR3 covers 14 residues. Between the trimmed V and J ends, which lost 4 bases and 4 bases, there was a span of 13 bases. This CDR3 is CASSSQASGETQYF. The CDR3 region has the DNA TGTGCCAGCAGCTCGCAGGCGTCTGGAGAGACCCAGTACTTC.

In its sample, this clonotype was seen many times. This chain's CDR3 is CASSLRGGETQYF. For the CDR3, the DNA is TGCGCCAGCAGCTTGAGGGGCGGGGAGACCCAGTACTTC. The J gene is TRBJ2-5, the V gene TRBV5-1; tentatively, D is TRBD1 or TRBD2 (5 bases each). The CDR3 has 13 residues. Between the trimmed V and J ends, which lost 1 base and 5 bases, there was a span of 9 bases. Germline-derived CDR1 and CDR2 are SGHRS and YFSETQ.